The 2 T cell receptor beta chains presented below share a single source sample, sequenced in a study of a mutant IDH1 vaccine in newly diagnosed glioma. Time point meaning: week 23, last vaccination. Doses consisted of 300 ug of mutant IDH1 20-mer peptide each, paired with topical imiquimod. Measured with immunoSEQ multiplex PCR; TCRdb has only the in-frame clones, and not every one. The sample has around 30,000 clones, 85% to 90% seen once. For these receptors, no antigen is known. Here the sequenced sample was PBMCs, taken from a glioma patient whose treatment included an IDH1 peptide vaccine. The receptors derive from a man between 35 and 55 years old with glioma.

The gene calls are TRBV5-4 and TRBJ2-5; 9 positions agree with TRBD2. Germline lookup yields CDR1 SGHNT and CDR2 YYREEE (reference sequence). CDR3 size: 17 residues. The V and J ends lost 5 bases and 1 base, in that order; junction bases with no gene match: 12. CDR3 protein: CASSLPGGRGFQETQYF. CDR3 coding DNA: TGTGCCAGCAGTCTCCCGGGCGGGAGGGGATTCCAAGAGACCCAGTACTTC.

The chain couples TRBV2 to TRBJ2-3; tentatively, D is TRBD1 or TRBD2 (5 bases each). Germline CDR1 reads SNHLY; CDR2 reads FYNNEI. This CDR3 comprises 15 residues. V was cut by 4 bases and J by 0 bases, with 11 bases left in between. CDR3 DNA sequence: TGTGCCAGCAGTGTGGGACCGATGAGCACAGATACGCAGTATTTT. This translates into CASSVGPMSTDTQYF.